This entry concerns a single T cell receptor (beta chain). The data are from a study of regulatory T cells in long-lasting Graves disease. The time point was: newly diagnosed GD, antithyroid drugs for less than 3 months. PBMC-derived RNA was used for the TCR library. Germline values: CDR1 SNHLY, CDR2 FYNNEI. Unmatched junction bases numbered 6, after V lost 3 bases and J lost 5 bases. This CDR3 is 15 amino acids long. CDR3-region Arm-PCR and iRepertoire HTBI primers produced the TCR beta libraries. TCRdb recomputed calls from the multiplex PCR reads with MiXCR, one row per CDR3 protein. The table lists approximately 300,000 distinct CDR3 sequences, 15% to 20% of them singletons.

The TCR originated in a female donor with Graves disease. Sequences were derived from peripheral blood mononuclear cells (PBMCs), sampled at new diagnosis, from a patient treated with antithyroid drugs. J is TRBJ2-3 and V is TRBV2; TRBD2 matches at 9 bases. The CDR3 DNA reads TGTGCCAGCAGTGATATCCTAGCGGGGCAAGATACGCAGTATTTT. This encodes CASSDILAGQDTQYF.